A selection of T cell receptor beta chains follows, all from one sample in a study of long-term antiretroviral therapy in people with HIV. Clones were sequenced by immunoSEQ multiplex PCR, and TCRdb holds only the in-frame ones, with some missing. The sample holds 30,000 to 40,000 clones, around 80% seen once. The specimen comprised unsorted PBMCs, sampled 2 years after starting antiretroviral therapy. The source of these receptors is a woman aged 45-65 years with HIV. Both conserved end residues are part of each CDR3. D genes are given only for firm matches. Clone size is not always given. Where it is, it says once, few, many or a class for expanded clones.

J gene | V gene | clone size | D gene | CDR3 DNA | CDR3 protein
TRBJ1-5 | TRBV11-2 | few | NA | TGTGCCAGCAGCCCATCGGGGCAGCTTTATAGCAATCAGCCCCAGCATTTT | CASSPSGQLYSNQPQHF
TRBJ1-5 | TRBV27 | NA | NA | TGTGCCAGCAGTTTAATGGCAGGGGACAATCAGCCCCAGCATTTT | CASSLMAGDNQPQHF
TRBJ1-6 | TRBV5-4 | NA | NA | TGTGCCAGCAGCTTGGCCCGGGGGCAGGGGTCACCCCTCCACTTT | CASSLARGQGSPLHF
TRBJ2-7 | TRBV14 | few | NA | TGTGCCAGCAGCCGACAGTCCGTCGGGGAGCAGTACTTC | CASSRQSVGEQYF
TRBJ1-1 | TRBV6-5 | NA | NA | TGTGCCAGCAGTCGCAAACCAGGGGTCGGGTTGACGGCTTTCTTT | CASSRKPGVGLTAFF
TRBJ2-1 | TRBV11-2 | NA | TRBD2 | TGTGCCAGCAGCTTATTATCGAGCGGGGAAGAGCAGTTCTTC | CASSLLSSGEEQFF
TRBJ1-4 | TRBV7-9 | NA | NA | TGTGCCAGCAGCTCCTTTGGTTATGAAAAACTGTTTTTT | CASSSFGYEKLFF
TRBJ1-3 | TRBV6-1 | NA | NA | TGTGCCAGCACCCAGAGGGGATATGGAAACACCATATATTTT | CASTQRGYGNTIYF
TRBJ1-2 | TRBV27 | NA | NA | TGTGCCAGCAGTTCCAGGCTTTTTTCTAGAGGCTACACCTTC | CASSSRLFSRGYTF
TRBJ2-2 | TRBV6-6 | few | NA | TGTGCCAGCAGTCAGATCGGGGAGCTGTTTTTT | CASSQIGELFF
TRBJ2-7 | TRBV6-1 | NA | NA | TGTGCCAGCAGTGAAGTGGGGGTACCCTACGAGCAGTACTTC | CASSEVGVPYEQYF
TRBJ2-3 | TRBV5-1 | NA | TRBD2 | TGCGCCAGCAGCTTTAGCGGGGGCACAGATACGCAGTATTTT | CASSFSGGTDTQYF
TRBJ2-2 | TRBV11-3 | NA | NA | TGTGCCAGCAGCAGGGAGGGGGGGGACACCGGGGAGCTGTTTTTT | CASSREGGDTGELFF
TRBJ1-6 | TRBV5-1 | NA | NA | TGCGCCAGCAGCTTGGCAGGAGGCAATTCACCCCTCCACTTT | CASSLAGGNSPLHF
TRBJ2-7 | TRBV5-4 | NA | NA | TGTGCCAGCAGCTCTTCCTACGAGCAGTACTTC | CASSSSYEQYF
TRBJ2-7 | TRBV6-5 | NA | TRBD2 | TGTGCCAGCAGTTTTGGGCGGGGGGGTGCCTACGAGCAGTACTTC | CASSFGRGGAYEQYF
TRBJ2-1 | TRBV30 | NA | NA | TGTGCCTGGCCAGTTCGGAATGAGCAGTTCTTC | CAWPVRNEQFF
TRBJ2-7 | TRBV5-1 | NA | TRBD1 | TGCGCCAGCAGCTCTACAGGGGGCTCACGAGAGCAGTACTTC | CASSSTGGSREQYF